The 13 T cell receptor beta chains below come from one sample, sequenced in a study of blood T cell repertoires in COVID-19. Sequencing was performed with immunoSEQ multiplex PCR; in TCRdb, only in-frame clones are kept and a portion is missing. The sample carries some 270,000 clones, approximately 85% recorded once. What was sequenced was PBMCs or T cells enriched from blood (not recorded which). The origin of the receptors is a woman in her fifties or sixties with acute COVID-19.

V is TRBV11-2 and J is TRBJ1-2; unclear D gene. The ends were cut back, 3 bases at V and 2 bases at J, with 7 bases in the middle. The CDR3 is 13 amino acids. Germline V CDR1 and CDR2: SGHAT, FQNNGV. CDR3 in DNA: TGTGCCAGCAGCTTCCAGGCCAACTATGGCTACACCTTC. It translates to CASSFQANYGYTF. The full variable domain, its missing parts supplied by reference TRBV11-2 and TRBJ1-2, is EAGVAQSPRYKIIEKRQSVAFWCNPISGHATLYWYQQILGQGPKLLIQFQNNGVVDDSQLPKDRFSAERLKGVDSTLKIQPAKLEDSAVYLCASSFQANYGYTFGSGTRLTVV.

V is TRBV4-2 and J is TRBJ1-5, with a tentative D call TRBD1 (5 bases). This CDR3 has 19 amino acids. V lost 0 bases to trimming and J lost 7 bases, with 25 bases between them. Germline assignment: CDR1 LGHNA and CDR2 YNFKEQ. As DNA, the CDR3 is TGTGCCAGCAGCCAAGATGGGGACCTAGAACGGCGGGGGTACCAGCCCCAGCATTTT. Protein: CASSQDGDLERRGYQPQHF.

This clone was recorded many times. The chain employs TRBV9 and TRBJ1-1; D is possibly TRBD1 (6 bases). This CDR3 comprises 15 residues. Germline lookup yields CDR1 SGDLS and CDR2 YYNGEE. With 0 bases removed from V and 1 base from J, the gap between germline ends came to 10 bases. The CDR3 DNA sequence: TGTGCCAGCAGCGTAGATTACAGGGCGAACACTGAAGCTTTCTTT. This translates into CASSVDYRANTEAFF.

This rearrangement joins TRBV11-1 to TRBJ2-2; 8 bases agree with TRBD1. V was pared by 10 bases and J by 4 bases, with 8 bases of the junction left unmatched. CDR3 length: 14 residues. CDR1 SGHAT and CDR2 FQDESV come from the germline V gene (reference sequence). CDR3 protein: CAILDRGGTGELFF. Here the CDR3 DNA reads TGTGCCATCCTTGACAGGGGTGGCACCGGGGAGCTGTTTTTT.

CDR3 sequence: CASSQDRTSGAGANVLTF. The CDR3 bases are TGCGCCAGCAGCCAAGACCGGACTAGCGGGGCCGGGGCCAACGTCCTGACTTTC. This chain links TRBV4-3 with TRBJ2-6; TRBD2 aligns across 12 bases. Germline values: CDR1 LGHNA, CDR2 YSLEER. The CDR3 spans 18 residues. J gave up 4 bases and V 0 bases, and 4 bases lay outside the gene matches.

The genes are TRBV19 and TRBJ2-1; tentatively, D is TRBD1 (5 bases). Germline CDR1 is LNHDA and CDR2 is SQIVND (reference sequence). Between the trimmed V and J ends, which lost 3 bases and 12 bases, there was a span of 24 bases. The CDR3 is 16 residues long. CDR3 bases: TGTGCCAGTAGTATCTGGGCACAGGAAGGGCGGTTCGTGCAGTTCTTC. It is translated as CASSIWAQEGRFVQFF.

The rearrangement links TRBV11-2 to TRBJ2-5, with 9 bases matching TRBD1. The V and J ends lost 1 base and 4 bases, in that order; junction bases with no gene match: 13. The CDR3 consists of 18 residues. Germline loops: CDR1 SGHAT, CDR2 FQNNGV. The CDR3 coding sequence is TGTGCCAGCAGCTTAGGTCTATCCGGGACAGGGAGGGTAGAGACCCAGTACTTC. This gives the protein CASSLGLSGTGRVETQYF.

This chain joins TRBV2 and TRBJ2-3; unclear D gene. With 7 bases removed from V and 0 bases from J, the gap between germline ends came to 5 bases. Germline V gene data show CDR1 as SNHLY and CDR2 as FYNNEI. The CDR3 runs to 12 residues. The CDR3, as DNA: TGTGCCAGCAAAACTAGCACAGATACGCAGTATTTT. This codes for CASKTSTDTQYF. The variable domain in full, completed from reference TRBV2 and TRBJ2-3, reads EPEVTQTPSHQVTQMGQEVILRCVPISNHLYFYWYRQILGQKVEFLVSFYNNEISEKSEIFDDQFSVERPDGSNFTLKIRSTKLEDSAMYFCASKTSTDTQYFGPGTRLTVL.

The rearrangement links TRBV7-9 to TRBJ2-1; TRBD2 is a possible D gene (7 bases). V was clipped by 1 base and J by 8 bases, with 12 bases between them. Germline V lookup: CDR1 SEHNR, CDR2 FQNEAQ (reference sequence). This CDR3 is built from 14 residues. CDR3: CASSLDRGADEQFF. As DNA, the CDR3 is TGTGCCAGCAGCTTAGACCGGGGGGCGGATGAGCAGTTCTTC.

This chain connects TRBV11-2 to TRBJ1-1; D is uncertain. CDR3 length: 16 amino acids. V was clipped by 0 bases and J by 4 bases, with 15 bases between them. Germline loops: CDR1 SGHAT, CDR2 FQNNGV. The CDR3 here is CASSLDPGGSGTEAFF. In DNA, the CDR3 is TGTGCCAGCAGCTTAGATCCCGGAGGGTCGGGCACTGAAGCTTTCTTT.

This chain links TRBV7-9 with TRBJ1-6; 7 nucleotides match TRBD1. This CDR3 is 17 amino acids long. J gave up 0 bases and V 1 base, and 3 bases lay outside the gene matches. In germline, CDR1 is SEHNR, CDR2 FQNEAQ (reference sequence). This CDR3 reads CASSLGRDSSYNSPLHF. DNA of the CDR3: TGTGCCAGCAGCTTAGGGAGGGACAGCTCCTATAATTCACCCCTCCACTTT.

This clone was recorded a few times. The V and J genes are TRBV7-2 and TRBJ2-7; TRBD1 matches 8 bases. The V and J ends lost 5 bases and 6 bases, in that order; junction bases with no gene match: 3. The CDR3 loop spans 12 amino acids. Germline loops: CDR1 SGHTA, CDR2 FQGNSA. The CDR3 DNA sequence: TGTGCCAGCAGCACGGGACAGGTCGAGCAGTACTTC. Protein sequence: CASSTGQVEQYF.

The rearrangement joins TRBV30 to TRBJ1-4, with unresolved D. This CDR3 spans 13 amino acids. Germline CDR1 reads GTSNPN; CDR2 reads SVGIG (reference sequence). Trimming removed 3 bases from V and 3 bases from J, with 8 bases in between. The CDR3 protein is CAWSRGANEKLFF. DNA for the CDR3: TGTGCCTGGAGCCGGGGAGCTAATGAAAAACTGTTTTTT. The full variable domain, completed using reference TRBV30 and TRBJ1-4, is SQTIHQWPATLVQPVGSPLSLECTVEGTSNPNLYWYRQAAGRGLQLLFYSVGIGQISSEVPQNLSASRPQDRQFILSSKKLLLSDSGFYLCAWSRGANEKLFFGSGTQLSVL.